The 26 T cell receptor beta chains below come from one sample, sequenced in a study of blood T cells in healthy people across ages. PCR was performed a second time for roughly 7 to 11 cycles using a sample-barcoded 5' primer and a J-beta primer mix. Via MiXCR, TCRdb re-called the 5' RACE reads, giving one row per CDR3 protein. The data show around 500,000 distinct CDR3 sequences, about a quarter seen once. These same data were also listed under a study on T cells of mothers and their children.

Sequenced material: blood. The receptor set was obtained from a boy between 2 and 10 years old in good health.

This clonotype has a handful of counts. This chain uses TRBV5-4 with TRBJ2-3; possibly TRBD1 for D (6 bases). The CDR3 has 17 amino acids. Germline CDR1 reads SGHNT; CDR2 reads YYREEE (reference sequence). The V and J ends lost 2 bases and 0 bases respectively, with 16 bases between them. Written as DNA, the CDR3 is TGTGCCAGCAGCTTTCGTACAGGGCCATTTAGCACAGATACGCAGTATTTT. Translating gives CASSFRTGPFSTDTQYF.

Only a few counts were recorded for this clonotype. The chain has TRBV6-5 and TRBJ2-7; 7 bases are shared with TRBD2. The CDR3 totals 13 residues. Per the germline V gene, CDR1 is MNHEY and CDR2 is SVGAGI. J gave up 9 bases and V 8 bases, and 13 bases lay outside the gene matches. CDR3 residues: CASARGRGRWQYF. CDR3 DNA sequence: TGTGCCAGCGCCCGAGGGAGGGGACGCTGGCAGTACTTC.

This clonotype was seen at least ten times. The chain links TRBV20-1 to TRBJ2-5; D perhaps matches TRBD2 (6 bases). The J call may be wrong; the DNA end is better matched by TRBJ2-1. This CDR3 is built from 11 residues. Germline V CDR1 and CDR2: DFQATT, SNEGSKA (reference sequence). The CDR3 sequence is CRSERGNEQFF. The DNA of the CDR3 is TGCAGGTCTGAACGGGGGAATGAGCAGTTCTTC.

This clonotype appeared a few times. V gene TRBV7-2 combines with J gene TRBJ2-5; weak D call: TRBD1 (5 bases). CDR3 length: 13 residues. Germline lookup yields CDR1 SGHTA and CDR2 FQGNSA. Trimming cost V 8 bases and J 4 bases, with 14 bases left between them. CDR3 protein: CASLPGQGETQYF. The DNA of the CDR3 is TGTGCCAGCTTGCCCGGGCAGGGAGAGACCCAGTACTTC.

The rearrangement links TRBV7-2 to TRBJ2-5; possibly TRBD2 for D (6 bases). The CDR3 has 16 amino acids. Looked up from germline, CDR1 is SGHTA and CDR2 is FQGNSA. The V and J ends lost 2 bases and 1 base respectively, with 14 bases between them. Here the CDR3 reads CASSLQAGLLQETQYF. The CDR3 nucleotides read TGTGCCAGCAGCTTACAGGCGGGGCTCCTCCAAGAGACCCAGTACTTC. The whole variable domain, filled in from reference TRBV7-2 and TRBJ2-5, reads GAGVSQSPSNKVTEKGKDVELRCDPISGHTALYWYRQSLGQGLEFLIYFQGNSAPDKSGLPSDRFSAERTGGSVSTLTIQRTQQEDSAVYLCASSLQAGLLQETQYFGPGTRLLVL.

The chain joins TRBV10-2 to TRBJ2-5; 7 bases line up with TRBD1. Trimming cost V 1 base and J 0 bases; bases outside gene matches: 2. The CDR3 loop spans 15 amino acids. The germline gives CDR1 WSHSY, CDR2 SAAADI. This CDR3 reads CASSEWDRDQETQYF. DNA of the CDR3: TGCGCCAGCAGTGAGTGGGACAGAGACCAAGAGACCCAGTACTTC.

This clonotype has a count of ten or more. Written as DNA, the CDR3 is TGCAGTGCTAGAGATATACAAGAAGCTTTCTTT. Residues: CSARDIQEAFF. The chain is built from TRBV20-1 and TRBJ1-1; no reliable D call. CDR3 length equals 11 residues. V gave up 0 bases and J gave up 8 bases, with 7 bases separating them. Per germline, CDR1 DFQATT and CDR2 SNEGSKA (reference sequence).

The CDR3 region has the DNA TGCGCCAGCAGCTTGCGGTCTAGCGGAGGTAGCACAGATACGCAGTATTTT. It codes for CASSLRSSGGSTDTQYF. This sequence joins TRBV5-1 and TRBJ2-3, with TRBD2 matching over 7 bases. J gave up 0 bases and V 1 base, and 8 bases lay outside the gene matches. Looked up from germline, CDR1 is SGHRS and CDR2 is YFSETQ. The CDR3 runs to 17 residues.

This clonotype was observed a handful of times. The chain recombines TRBV20-1 with TRBJ2-3, with TRBD2 matching over 8 bases. Germline V gene data show CDR1 as DFQATT and CDR2 as SNEGSKA (reference sequence). The CDR3 spans 16 residues. Trimming removed 3 bases from V and 0 bases from J; junction bases left unmatched: 8. The CDR3 loop is CSASGRGSHSTDTQYF. CDR3 sequence (DNA): TGCAGTGCTAGCGGGAGGGGTTCTCATAGCACAGATACGCAGTATTTT.

With regard to this clonotype: Germline is not matched at one junction end, which may reflect a read error. The rearrangement joins TRBV7-7 to TRBJ2-5; possibly TRBD1 or TRBD2 for D (5 bases each). Germline V gene sequence: CDR1 SSHAT, CDR2 FNYEAQ (reference sequence). The CDR3 loop spans 13 amino acids. The CDR3 nucleotides are TGTGCTAGCAGCTTAGGGACGGATGAGACCCAGTACTTC. Its translation is CASSLGTDETQYF.

The CDR3 here is CASGLLTGLNEKLFF. As DNA, the CDR3 is TGTGCTAGTGGTTTACTGACAGGCTTGAATGAAAAACTGTTTTTT. The J gene is TRBJ1-4, the V gene TRBV12-5, with D possibly matching TRBD1 (6 bases). Trimming shortened V by 3 bases and J by 5 bases, and 13 bases separated the two germline ends. The germline V gene encodes CDR1 LGHNT and CDR2 FRNRAP. CDR3 length: 15 amino acids.

J is TRBJ1-4 and V is TRBV5-1; TRBD1 might be the D (5 bases). The germline V gene has CDR1 SGHRS and CDR2 YFSETQ. The ends were cut back, 1 base at V and 4 bases at J, with 11 bases in the middle. The CDR3 is 15 amino acids. In nucleotides, the CDR3 is TGCGCCAGCAGCTTGAACCCAGGGAATAATGAAAAACTGTTTTTT. Its translation is CASSLNPGNNEKLFF.

This clonotype came up a few times. The CDR3 coding sequence is TGTGCCAGCAGCCAAGATAACGCACGGACTGAAGCTTTCTTT. Translating it yields CASSQDNARTEAFF. The chain recombines TRBV4-2 with TRBJ1-1; D gene unclear. CDR1 is LGHNA, CDR2 YNFKEQ, per germline. Trimming pared 0 bases from V and 5 bases from J, leaving 10 bases between. The CDR3 covers 14 residues.

The chain couples TRBV20-1 to TRBJ1-1; D is perhaps TRBD1 (6 bases). V was clipped by 2 bases and J by 1 base, with 8 bases between them. This CDR3 contains 13 residues. Germline V CDR1 and CDR2: DFQATT, SNEGSKA (reference sequence). The CDR3 loop is CSARSRGNTEAFF. For the CDR3, the DNA is TGCAGTGCTAGATCCAGGGGGAACACTGAAGCTTTCTTT.

This clonotype was seen more than once but under ten times. The V gene is TRBV9, the J gene TRBJ2-2; D remains ambiguous. Germline CDR1 and CDR2: SGDLS and YYNGEE. This CDR3 spans 15 amino acids. Deletions cut 1 base from V and 2 bases from J, with 9 bases between. The CDR3 nucleotides are TGTGCCAGCAGCGTAACCCAGTACAACACCGGGGAGCTGTTTTTT. It specifies CASSVTQYNTGELFF. Supplemented by reference TRBV9 and TRBJ2-2, the full variable domain reads DSGVTQTPKHLITATGQRVTLRCSPRSGDLSVYWYQQSLDQGLQFLIQYYNGEERAKGNILERFSAQQFPDLHSELNLSSLELGDSALYFCASSVTQYNTGELFFGEGSRLTVL.

DNA of the CDR3: TGTGCCACCAGCAGAGCCGGGACAGGGAGTGAAAAACTGTTTTTT. Its translation: CATSRAGTGSEKLFF. The rearrangement links TRBV15 to TRBJ1-4; 9 nucleotides agree with TRBD1. Germline CDR1 reads LNHNV; CDR2 reads YYDKDF (reference sequence). With 1 base clipped from V and 7 bases from J, the junction kept 4 bases outside the gene matches. CDR3 size: 15 residues.

The table lists this clonotype with a few counts. The V gene is TRBV12-3 or TRBV12-4, the J gene TRBJ1-4; D call uncertain. Trimming shortened V by 3 bases and J by 6 bases, and 17 bases separated the two germline ends. CDR3 length: 16 residues. The CDR3 here is CASSFSLWAGDEKLFF. CDR3 coding DNA: TGTGCCAGCAGTTTCAGTTTATGGGCCGGGGATGAAAAACTGTTTTTT.

V usage is TRBV7-2 and J usage is TRBJ2-3; TRBD2 is a possible D gene (6 bases). This CDR3 comprises 13 residues. V lost 5 bases and J 14 bases, leaving 20 bases between the germline ends. Germline assignment: CDR1 SGHTA and CDR2 FQGNSA. The CDR3 DNA reads as TGTGCCAGCAGCCTAGGACTACCCCTTAGTTCGTATTTT. Protein product: CASSLGLPLSSYF.

This clonotype was picked up a small number of times. The junction differs from germline at one of its ends, possibly a read error. This rearrangement joins TRBV6-4 to TRBJ1-2, with D perhaps matching TRBD1 (5 bases). The CDR3 spans 12 residues. Germline V CDR1 and CDR2: MRHNA, SNTAGT. CDR3 DNA: TGTGCCAGCGGTGACGGGGCGGGTGGCTACACCTTC. Protein: CASGDGAGGYTF.

This clonotype has more than one count but fewer than ten. The V gene is TRBV25-1, the J gene TRBJ2-4; tentative D call: TRBD2 (6 bases). Between the trimmed V and J ends, which lost 5 bases and 5 bases, there was a span of 13 bases. The CDR3 has 14 residues. Germline lookup yields CDR1 MGHDK and CDR2 SYGVNS. The CDR3 reads CASSSPSGENIQYF. The CDR3 bases are TGTGCCAGCAGTAGTCCGTCGGGGGAAAACATTCAGTACTTC.

CDR3 DNA: TGCGCCAGCAGCGCTTCGACTAGCGTCTACGAGCAGTACTTC. Translated, it gives CASSASTSVYEQYF. V usage is TRBV5-1 and J usage is TRBJ2-7; 8 positions match TRBD2. Losses at the gene ends were 4 bases for V and 3 bases for J; bases not matched to a gene: 6. The CDR3 contains 14 residues. The V gene's germline CDR1 is SGHRS and CDR2 YFSETQ.

This clonotype has only a few counts. The V gene is TRBV27, the J gene TRBJ2-5; either TRBD1 or TRBD2 may supply D (5 bases each). From germline, CDR1 is MNHEY and CDR2 SMNVEV (reference sequence). This CDR3 is built from 13 residues. V was clipped by 2 bases and J by 9 bases, with 13 bases between them. CDR3: CASSLRGPRAQYF. The CDR3 DNA reads as TGTGCCAGCAGTTTAAGGGGACCAAGGGCCCAGTACTTC.

CDR3 DNA: TGTGCCAGCAGCTACGAACGGGACCACTCCTACGAGCAGTACTTC. Translating gives CASSYERDHSYEQYF. The chain employs TRBV7-9 and TRBJ2-7, with D tentatively TRBD1 or TRBD2 (5 bases each). Trimming stripped 4 bases from V and 0 bases from J, with 13 bases between. Germline V CDR1 and CDR2: SEHNR, FQNEAQ (reference sequence). The CDR3 spans 15 residues.

This clonotype has more than one count but fewer than ten. An end of the junction does not agree with germline; a read error may underlie this. The chain has TRBV10-3 and TRBJ2-5; D ambiguous. The CDR3 has 12 residues. The V gene's germline CDR1 is ENHRY and CDR2 SYGVKD. The CDR3 DNA reads as TGTGCCATCAGTGAGTCGGAACGACGTGAGTTCTTC. This sequence encodes CAISESERREFF.

The chain links TRBV2 to TRBJ2-3; 7 bases fit TRBD1. Germline V gene sequence: CDR1 SNHLY, CDR2 FYNNEI. CDR3 size: 13 residues. V was clipped by 6 bases and J by 3 bases; unmatched bases: 3. This chain's CDR3 is CASRGTATDTQYF. CDR3 bases: TGTGCCAGCAGAGGGACAGCTACAGATACGCAGTATTTT. Complete variable domain (other parts from reference TRBV2 and TRBJ2-3): EPEVTQTPSHQVTQMGQEVILRCVPISNHLYFYWYRQILGQKVEFLVSFYNNEISEKSEIFDDQFSVERPDGSNFTLKIRSTKLEDSAMYFCASRGTATDTQYFGPGTRLTVL.

V and J are TRBV7-8 and TRBJ2-2; 7 bases agree with TRBD2. This CDR3 is built from 16 residues. The V gene end was trimmed by 7 bases and the J gene end by 3 bases; junction bases not matched to a gene: 11. The V gene's germline CDR1 is SGHVS and CDR2 FQNEAQ. CDR3 protein: CASKLGGGAYTGELFF. The DNA for the CDR3 is TGTGCCAGCAAACTTGGGGGGGGAGCCTACACCGGGGAGCTGTTTTTT.